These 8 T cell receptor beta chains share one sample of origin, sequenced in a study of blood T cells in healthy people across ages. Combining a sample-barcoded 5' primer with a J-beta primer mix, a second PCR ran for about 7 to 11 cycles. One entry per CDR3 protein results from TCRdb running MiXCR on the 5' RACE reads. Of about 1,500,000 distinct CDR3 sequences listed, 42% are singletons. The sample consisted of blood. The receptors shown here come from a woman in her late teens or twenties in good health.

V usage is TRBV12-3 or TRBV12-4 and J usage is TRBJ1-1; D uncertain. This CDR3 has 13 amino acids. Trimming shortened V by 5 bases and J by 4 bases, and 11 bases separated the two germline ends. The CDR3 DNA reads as TGTGCCAGCAGTGTTGCCACAGCCACTGAAGCTTTCTTT. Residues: CASSVATATEAFF.

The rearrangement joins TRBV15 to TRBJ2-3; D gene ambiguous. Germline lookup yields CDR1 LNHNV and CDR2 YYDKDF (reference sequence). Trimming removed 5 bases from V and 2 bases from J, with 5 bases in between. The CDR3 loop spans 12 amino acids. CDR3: CATSSSTDTQYF. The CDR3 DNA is TGTGCCACCAGCTCCTCCACAGATACGCAGTATTTT.

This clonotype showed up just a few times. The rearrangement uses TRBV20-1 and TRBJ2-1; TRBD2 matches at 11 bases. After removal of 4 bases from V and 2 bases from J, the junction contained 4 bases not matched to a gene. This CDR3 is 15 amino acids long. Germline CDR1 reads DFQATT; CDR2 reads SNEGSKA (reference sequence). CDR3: CSAKGTSGAYNEQFF. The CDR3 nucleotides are TGCAGTGCTAAAGGGACTAGCGGAGCCTACAATGAGCAGTTCTTC.

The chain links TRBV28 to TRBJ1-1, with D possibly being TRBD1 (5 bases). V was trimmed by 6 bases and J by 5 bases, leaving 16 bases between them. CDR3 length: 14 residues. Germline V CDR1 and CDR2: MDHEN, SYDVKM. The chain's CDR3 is CASRTGGGRTEAFF. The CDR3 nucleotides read TGTGCCAGCAGGACGGGTGGGGGTCGGACTGAAGCTTTCTTT.

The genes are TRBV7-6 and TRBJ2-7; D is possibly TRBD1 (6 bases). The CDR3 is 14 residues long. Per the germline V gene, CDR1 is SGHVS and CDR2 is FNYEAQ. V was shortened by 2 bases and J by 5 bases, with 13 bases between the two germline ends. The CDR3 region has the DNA TGTGCCAGCAGCTTACCAGGGGTATGGAACGAGCAGTACTTC. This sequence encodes CASSLPGVWNEQYF.

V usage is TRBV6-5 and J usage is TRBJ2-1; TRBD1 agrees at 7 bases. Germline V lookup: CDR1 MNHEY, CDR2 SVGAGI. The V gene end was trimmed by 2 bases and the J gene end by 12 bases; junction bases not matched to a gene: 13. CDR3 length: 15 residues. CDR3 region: CASSYGTVGGEGQFF. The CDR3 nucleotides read TGTGCCAGCAGTTACGGGACAGTAGGTGGGGAAGGGCAGTTCTTC.

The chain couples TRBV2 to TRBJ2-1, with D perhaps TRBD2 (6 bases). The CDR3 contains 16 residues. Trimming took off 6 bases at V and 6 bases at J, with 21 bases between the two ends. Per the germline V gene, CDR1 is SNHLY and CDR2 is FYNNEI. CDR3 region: CASRDAGSTLPNEQFF. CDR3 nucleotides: TGTGCCAGCAGAGACGCGGGATCTACGCTACCCAATGAGCAGTTCTTC.

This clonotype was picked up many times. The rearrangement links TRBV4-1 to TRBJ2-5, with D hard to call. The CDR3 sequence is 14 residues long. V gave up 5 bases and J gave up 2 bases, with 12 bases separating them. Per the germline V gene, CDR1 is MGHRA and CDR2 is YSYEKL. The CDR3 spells CASSGGRSQETQYF. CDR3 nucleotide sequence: TGCGCCAGCAGCGGTGGGCGGTCACAAGAGACCCAGTACTTC.